The 4 T cell receptor beta chains below all came from one sample that was sequenced in a study of cytomegalovirus exposure and HLA in healthy donors. Primers: 60 Vbeta forward and 13 Jbeta reverse. The method was immunoSEQ multiplex PCR; TCRdb's version includes in-frame clones alone and lacks a portion of them. The sample shows approximately 150,000 clones, roughly 75% of them seen only once. Sequencing used PBMCs. Receptors were obtained from a man between 18 and 35 years old in good health and CMV-seropositive.

This clone was seen a handful of times. The rearrangement links TRBV27 to TRBJ2-7; tentatively, D is TRBD2 (6 bases). Germline V lookup: CDR1 MNHEY, CDR2 SMNVEV (reference sequence). Trimming pared 1 base from V and 6 bases from J, leaving 10 bases between. The CDR3 totals 13 residues. Here the CDR3 DNA reads TGTGCCAGCAGTTTATTCTGGCGGGGCGAGCAGTACTTC. Translation: CASSLFWRGEQYF.

The sample holds a few counts of this clone. The genes are TRBV10-3 and TRBJ1-1; D not certain. This CDR3 comprises 14 residues. CDR1 ENHRY and CDR2 SYGVKD come from the germline V gene. V lost 3 bases to trimming and J lost 1 base, with 9 bases between them. The CDR3 is CAISEAERNTEAFF. CDR3 DNA: TGTGCCATCAGTGAAGCGGAGAGGAACACTGAAGCTTTCTTT.

This clone was counted between two and nine times. The rearrangement joins TRBV7-3 to TRBJ2-5, with TRBD1 as a possible D gene (6 bases). CDR1 and CDR2 (germline): SGHTA, FQGTGA. The V end lost 0 bases, the J end lost 2 bases, and 13 bases lay between the germline ends. The CDR3 is 16 amino acids. CDR3 nucleotide sequence: TGTGCCAGCAGCTTAACGTTCTCACAGGGACAAGAGACCCAGTACTTC. It encodes CASSLTFSQGQETQYF. The full variable domain, rest sourced from reference TRBV7-3 and TRBJ2-5, is GAGVSQTPSNKVTEKGKYVELRCDPISGHTALYWYRQSLGQGPEFLIYFQGTGAADDSGLPNDRFFAVRPEGSVSTLKIQRTERGDSAVYLCASSLTFSQGQETQYFGPGTRLLVL.

CDR3 sequence reads: CASSLESGGHTEAFF. The CDR3 nucleotides read TGTGCCAGCAGCTTAGAATCGGGGGGACACACTGAAGCTTTCTTT. The chain links TRBV11-2 to TRBJ1-1; D may be TRBD1 (5 bases). The V end was cut by 0 bases, the J end by 3 bases, with 11 bases between. The CDR3 has 15 residues. Germline-derived CDR1 and CDR2 are SGHAT and FQNNGV.